This entry describes one TCR beta chain. The data were obtained in a study of response to subunit inactivated influenza vaccine. Using its own MiXCR run on the RT-PCR reads, TCRdb lists one record per CDR3 protein. The top ten clones hold about 1.9% of a sample with around 520,000 distinct CDR3 sequences, about 25% of them seen once. This CDR3 has 17 amino acids. In germline, CDR1 is MDHEN, CDR2 SYDVKM. Trimming left V 3 bases short and J 1 base short, with 18 bases between. Sequenced here: CD4+ T cells sorted from PBMCs, sampled roughly 5 days after vaccination. The chain employs TRBV28 and TRBJ1-1; TRBD1 is a possible D gene (6 bases). The receptor comes from a man aged 45 to 65 who received an inactivated influenza vaccine. CDR3 amino acids: CASSFWTQGRRNTEAFF. The CDR3 DNA is TGTGCCAGCAGTTTTTGGACACAGGGAAGGAGGAACACTGAAGCTTTCTTT.